One T cell receptor beta chain is described in this entry. A read error may produce the germline difference seen at one junction end. The template was RNA from unsorted bulk tissue. The normal lung tissue was taken more than 3 cm from the tumor edge. CDR1 and CDR2 (germline): MRHNA, SNTAGT. This CDR3 region has 15 residues. Three rounds of nested PCR, following a modified ARM-PCR protocol, produced the TCRbeta library. MiXCR, applied by TCRdb to the multiplex PCR reads, yields one record per CDR3 protein. Here the sample spans 81,000 or so distinct CDR3 sequences, approximately 80% being singletons. The data are from a study of tumor and adjacent non-tumor tissue in lung cancer.

Sequencing was done on a sample of distant non-tumor lung tissue. The chain employs TRBV6-4 and TRBJ2-1, with 10 bases identical to TRBD2. The clonotype was recovered from a man in his sixties with non-small cell lung cancer. This chain's CDR3 is CASSDSSGGINDQFF. The CDR3 DNA sequence: TGTGCCAGCAGTGACTCTAGCGGGGGGATCAATGACCAGTTCTTC.